One sample yielded the 27 T cell receptor beta chains listed below, sequenced in a study of regulatory T cells in long-lasting Graves disease. TCR beta libraries were built with iRepertoire HTBI primers and Arm-PCR of CDR3 regions. Each CDR3 protein is one row after TCRdb ran MiXCR on the multiplex PCR reads. This table has under 700,000 distinct CDR3 sequences, about 16% appearing once. As to time point: newly diagnosed GD, antithyroid drugs for less than 3 months. Generation of the TCR library employed RNA extracted from PBMCs. The same sample was also studied in work on T cells in Graves' hyperthyroidism and ophthalmopathy.

The sequencing used peripheral blood mononuclear cells (PBMCs), collected at new diagnosis, from a patient treated with antithyroid drugs. Receptors originate from a woman in her forties or fifties with Graves disease.

This clonotype was seen many times. J is TRBJ1-1 and V is TRBV30; no reliable D call. Germline V gene lookup returns CDR1 GTSNPN and CDR2 SVGIG (reference sequence). Trimming stripped 8 bases from V and 7 bases from J, with 11 bases between. The CDR3 loop spans 10 amino acids. As DNA, the CDR3 is TGTGCCGGTTCGTGGCATGAAGCTTTCTTT. Protein sequence: CAGSWHEAFF.

This clonotype was counted ten times or more. CDR3 sequence: CASSSSNTGELFF. In DNA form, the CDR3 reads TGTGCCAGCAGCTCCTCCAACACCGGGGAGCTGTTTTTT. V and J are TRBV7-9 and TRBJ2-2, with D unclear. The CDR3 totals 13 residues. Trimming stripped 4 bases from V and 2 bases from J, with 5 bases between. In germline, CDR1 is SEHNR, CDR2 FQNEAQ (reference sequence).

The CDR3 DNA reads as TGCAGTGCGTACAAGGGGGCCTACGAGCAGTACTTC. It is translated as CSAYKGAYEQYF. This chain links TRBV20-1 with TRBJ2-7; a weak D match, TRBD1 (6 bases). This CDR3 region has 12 residues. Germline lookup yields CDR1 DFQATT and CDR2 SNEGSKA (reference sequence). Trimming stripped 6 bases from V and 2 bases from J, with 11 bases between.

This rearrangement joins TRBV29-1 to TRBJ1-1; D ambiguous. Germline assignment: CDR1 SQVTM and CDR2 ANQGSEA. This CDR3 spans 12 amino acids. V was cut by 6 bases and J by 6 bases, with 14 bases left in between. CDR3 amino acids: CSVVHGPAEAFF. The CDR3 region has the DNA TGCAGCGTGGTACATGGACCAGCTGAAGCTTTCTTT. The complete variable domain, with remaining parts taken from reference TRBV29-1 and TRBJ1-1, reads SAVISQKPSRDICQRGTSLTIQCQVDSQVTMMFWYRQQPGQSLTLIATANQGSEATYESGFVIDKFPISRPNLTFSTLTVSNMSPEDSSIYLCSVVHGPAEAFFGQGTRLTVV.

The V call is TRBV19, the J call TRBJ1-4; D is undetermined. This CDR3 spans 14 amino acids. CDR1 LNHDA and CDR2 SQIVND come from the germline V gene (reference sequence). V lost 2 bases to trimming and J lost 4 bases, with 8 bases between them. The DNA for the CDR3 is TGTGCCAGTAGTATACGGCCGCTTAATGAAAAACTGTTTTTT. It encodes CASSIRPLNEKLFF.

This clonotype was seen only a few times. The J gene is TRBJ1-5, the V gene TRBV15, with D unresolved. The CDR3 consists of 14 residues. Germline V CDR1 and CDR2: LNHNV, YYDKDF (reference sequence). Trimming pared 4 bases from V and 0 bases from J, leaving 7 bases between. The CDR3 nucleotides read TGTGCCACCAGCACCGAAAATAGCAATCAGCCCCAGCATTTT. Amino acid sequence: CATSTENSNQPQHF.

The genes are TRBV30 and TRBJ1-2, with TRBD1 as a possible D gene (6 bases). The CDR3 runs 14 residues. V was cut by 2 bases and J by 7 bases, with 17 bases left in between. The V gene's germline CDR1 is GTSNPN and CDR2 SVGIG (reference sequence). CDR3 residues: CAWSIRTGPVGYTF. The CDR3 DNA is TGTGCCTGGAGTATCCGAACAGGGCCGGTTGGCTACACCTTC.

This clonotype was counted many times. The rearrangement links TRBV9 to TRBJ1-2, with unresolved D. Germline CDR1 and CDR2: SGDLS and YYNGEE. V was pared by 2 bases and J by 0 bases, with 5 bases between. This CDR3 has 13 residues. CDR3 nucleotide sequence: TGTGCCAGCAGCGTTGACTCTAACTATGGCTACACCTTC. Translated, it gives CASSVDSNYGYTF.

This clonotype was detected many times. The genes are TRBV3-1 and TRBJ1-2; D may be TRBD1 (5 bases). The CDR3 has 14 amino acids. The V end was cut by 1 base, the J end by 6 bases, with 12 bases between. Germline CDR1 reads LGHDT; CDR2 reads YNNKEL (reference sequence). CDR3 bases: TGTGCCAGCAGCCAAGGCCTGACAGAAAATGGCTACACCTTC. Translating gives CASSQGLTENGYTF.

The chain links TRBV6-2 or TRBV6-3 to TRBJ1-2; 8 bases are a match to TRBD1. Germline V gene data show CDR1 as MNHEY and CDR2 as SVGEGT. V trimming: 5 bases; J trimming: 6 bases; junction bases outside the gene matches: 5. CDR3 size: 13 residues. The CDR3 is CASSRTGQHGYTF. CDR3 nucleotide sequence: TGTGCCAGCAGTCGGACAGGGCAACATGGCTACACCTTC.

This sequence joins TRBV6-1 and TRBJ2-3, with 10 bases aligning to TRBD1. V shed 6 bases, J shed 3 bases, and the junction held 3 bases outside the gene matches. Germline CDR1 MNHNS, CDR2 SASEGT. This CDR3 is built from 14 residues. CDR3 protein: CASRGQGQTDTQYF. The CDR3, as DNA: TGTGCCAGCAGGGGACAGGGGCAGACAGATACGCAGTATTTT.

This clonotype showed up many times. The rearrangement joins TRBV11-2 to TRBJ2-7; D call uncertain. Germline lookup yields CDR1 SGHAT and CDR2 FQNNGV. Trimming took 1 base from V and 6 from J, leaving 13 bases between them. The CDR3 sequence is 14 residues long. CDR3 DNA sequence: TGTGCCAGCAGCTTAGCACAGAGGCCGCTCGAGCAGTACTTC. Its translation is CASSLAQRPLEQYF.

This clonotype has just one count. The V call is TRBV9, the J call TRBJ1-1; D call uncertain. Trimming left V 0 bases short and J 1 base short, with 13 bases between. The germline V gene has CDR1 SGDLS and CDR2 YYNGEE. The CDR3 totals 16 residues. CDR3 sequence reads: CASSVGARAGNTEAFF. The CDR3 nucleotides read TGTGCCAGCAGCGTAGGGGCACGCGCTGGGAACACTGAAGCTTTCTTT.

This clonotype occurred many times. J is TRBJ1-6 and V is TRBV2; D is unresolved. The CDR3 runs 13 residues. Germline CDR1 reads SNHLY; CDR2 reads FYNNEI. V gave up 6 bases and J gave up 8 bases, with 11 bases separating them. The CDR3 nucleotides are TGTGCCAGCAGCGGGCAGGTGTATTCACCCCTCCACTTT. Encoded protein: CASSGQVYSPLHF.

This chain uses TRBV12-3 or TRBV12-4 with TRBJ1-2; D is perhaps TRBD1 (5 bases). Trimming cost V 3 bases and J 0 bases, with 14 bases left between them. The CDR3 covers 16 residues. The DNA of the CDR3 is TGTGCCAGCAGTTTTGGAGGGGAGAGTACTAACTATGGCTACACCTTC. Its translation: CASSFGGESTNYGYTF.

The chain employs TRBV2 and TRBJ1-1; D call uncertain. In germline, CDR1 is SNHLY, CDR2 FYNNEI. The CDR3 has 13 residues. V gave up 8 bases and J gave up 4 bases, with 14 bases separating them. The CDR3 protein is CASGRGPSTEAFF. Here the CDR3 DNA reads TGTGCCAGCGGTAGAGGGCCATCCACTGAAGCTTTCTTT.

This clonotype was recorded many times. This chain links TRBV2 with TRBJ2-3; the D gene is possibly TRBD1 (6 bases). The germline V gene encodes CDR1 SNHLY and CDR2 FYNNEI. V was pared by 6 bases and J by 3 bases, with 16 bases between. The CDR3 has 15 amino acids. Here the CDR3 reads CASSPGVSATDTQYF. CDR3 nucleotide sequence: TGTGCCAGCAGCCCAGGGGTGAGCGCGACAGATACGCAGTATTTT.

The chain recombines TRBV5-1 with TRBJ1-5; D possibly corresponds to TRBD1 (5 bases). Trimming removed 3 bases at V and 4 bases at J, with 11 bases between. The length of the CDR3 is 14 residues. CDR1 and CDR2 from the germline V gene are SGHRS and YFSETQ. The CDR3 DNA follows: TGCGCCAGCAGCTCAGGGAGCGGGAATCAGCCCCAGCATTTT. Its protein product is CASSSGSGNQPQHF. Variable domain in full (rest from reference TRBV5-1 and TRBJ1-5): KAGVTQTPRYLIKTRGQQVTLSCSPISGHRSVSWYQQTPGQGLQFLFEYFSETQRNKGNFPGRFSGRQFSNSRSEMNVSTLELGDSALYLCASSSGSGNQPQHFGDGTRLSIL.

A few counts support this clonotype. V and J are TRBV6-1 and TRBJ1-2, with 9 positions matching TRBD1. Trimming took 6 bases from V and 7 from J; bases not matched to a gene: 9. Germline CDR1 MNHNS, CDR2 SASEGT. The CDR3 is made up of 14 amino acids. The CDR3 loop is CASSLPGQGPGYTF. CDR3 sequence (DNA): TGTGCCAGCAGCCTACCGGGACAGGGTCCTGGCTACACCTTC.

In its sample, this clonotype was seen a few times. The junction departs from germline at one end; a sequencing error may be responsible. The chain joins TRBV19 to TRBJ1-3, with D uncertain. CDR1 and CDR2 from the germline V gene are LNHDA and SQIVND (reference sequence). The CDR3 spans 14 residues. CDR3 residues: CASLPGSSGNTVYF. In DNA form, the CDR3 reads TGTGCCAGCCTCCCCGGGAGTTCTGGAAACACCGTATATTTT.

V usage is TRBV18 and J usage is TRBJ2-7; TRBD1 is a possible D gene (5 bases). The length of the CDR3 is 13 residues. Trimming cost V 6 bases and J 5 bases, with 14 bases left between them. Germline CDR1 and CDR2: KGHSH and LQKENI. Here the CDR3 DNA reads TGTGCCAGCTCTCCTGAAATAGGGGACGAGCAGTACTTC. Residues: CASSPEIGDEQYF.

This clonotype was picked up a small number of times. One end of the junction is discordant with germline, which a read error may explain. The rearrangement links TRBV11-2 to TRBJ2-1; a weak D match, TRBD2 (6 bases). CDR1 and CDR2 (germline): SGHAT, FQNNGV. This CDR3 contains 16 residues. The DNA for the CDR3 is TGCGCCAGCAGCCAAGATTTCGGGAGCTCCTACAATGAGCAGTTCTTC. This translates into CASSQDFGSSYNEQFF. The full variable domain, completed using reference TRBV11-2 and TRBJ2-1, is EAGVAQSPRYKIIEKRQSVAFWCNPISGHATLYWYQQILGQGPKLLIQFQNNGVVDDSQLPKDRFSAERLKGVDSTLKIQPAKLEDSAVYLCASSQDFGSSYNEQFFGPGTRLTVL.

For this clonotype: A much larger clone sits a single nucleotide away, making a read error possible. CDR3 region: CATGSSGTVNQPQHF. CDR3 bases: TGTGCCACCGGCAGCTCCGGGACGGTTAATCAGCCCCAGCATTTT. The J gene is TRBJ1-5, the V gene TRBV15, with D maybe TRBD1 (5 bases). In germline, CDR1 is LNHNV, CDR2 YYDKDF (reference sequence). This CDR3 comprises 15 residues.

Ten or more counts support this clonotype. The CDR3 loop is CSARERPNTEAFF. The DNA of the CDR3 is TGCAGTGCTAGAGAGCGGCCGAACACTGAAGCTTTCTTT. This sequence joins TRBV20-1 and TRBJ1-1; D unresolved. CDR3 length equals 13 residues. Trimming stripped 0 bases from V and 1 base from J, with 6 bases between. Germline V gene data show CDR1 as DFQATT and CDR2 as SNEGSKA (reference sequence).

This clonotype was seen a handful of times. V is TRBV6-5 and J is TRBJ1-1; 8 bases agree with TRBD1. Germline V gene sequence: CDR1 MNHEY, CDR2 SVGAGI. The CDR3 is 14 amino acids. V shed 2 bases, J shed 5 bases, and the junction held 4 bases outside the gene matches. This CDR3 reads CASSYRTGKTEAFF. The CDR3 nucleotides read TGTGCCAGCAGTTACAGGACAGGGAAGACTGAAGCTTTCTTT.

This clonotype was found many times. At one end, the junction sequence differs from germline, possibly due to a read error. V and J are TRBV2 and TRBJ2-3; 13 nucleotides align to TRBD2. Per the germline V gene, CDR1 is SNHLY and CDR2 is FYNNEI. This CDR3 spans 15 amino acids. The DNA of the CDR3 is TGTGCCAGCAGCCTCACTAGCGGGGGGGCCGGTACGTACGGTTTT. It is translated as CASSLTSGGAGTYGF. Looking up the rest from reference TRBV2 and TRBJ2-3 gives the full variable domain: EPEVTQTPSHQVTQMGQEVILRCVPISNHLYFYWYRQILGQKVEFLVSFYNNEISEKSEIFDDQFSVERPDGSNFTLKIRSTKLEDSAMYFCASSLTSGGAGTYGFGPGTRLTVL.

The chain carries TRBV4-1 and TRBJ2-6; 7 bases agree with TRBD1. Unmatched junction bases numbered 6, after V lost 5 bases and J lost 2 bases. The CDR3 sequence is 16 residues long. The germline V gene has CDR1 MGHRA and CDR2 YSYEKL. The CDR3 here is CASSAMTGTGANVLTF. The CDR3 DNA reads as TGCGCCAGCAGCGCCATGACAGGGACTGGGGCCAACGTCCTGACTTTC.